This TCR beta chain was sequenced for a study of blood T cell repertoires in COVID-19. Study as a whole: The United States, Italy and Spain provided the acute and convalescent COVID-19 samples. T cells, B-cell-depleted T cells, or PBMCs supplied cDNA or gDNA.

Details on this clone: Compared with germline, one end of the junction differs, possibly owing to a read error.

In the original processing: Estimation of nucleated cell counts relied on the amplification of reference gene primers. Using immunoSEQ multiplex PCR, the repertoire was profiled, and TCRdb retains in-frame clones only, with some absent. The V and J calls and clone size were taken over from that table, and D and trimming were inferred from the DNA. The sample contains 100,000 to 150,000 clones, around 87% of which appear only once. The CDR3 is 15 residues long. CDR1 is SSHAT and CDR2 is FNYEAQ in the germline V gene (reference sequence). This sequence originates from a woman between 55 and 75 years old with acute or convalescent COVID-19. V is TRBV7-7 and J is TRBJ2-5, with D maybe TRBD1 (6 bases). Sequencing input: peripheral blood. CDR3: CASSFQTGLQETQYF. In DNA, the CDR3 is TGTGCTAGCAGCTTCCAAACAGGGTTACAAGAGACCCAGTACTTC.